The T cell receptor beta chain under discussion was sequenced for a study of T cells in Graves' hyperthyroidism and ophthalmopathy. The ends were cut back, 3 bases at V and 3 bases at J, with 9 bases in the middle. The CDR3 runs to 13 residues. Germline loops: CDR1 MDHEN, CDR2 SYDVKM. Researchers amplified the TCR beta CDR3 regions from RNA transcripts. Researchers ran a first-round RT-PCR on the TCR CDR3 using the HTBI primer set. MiXCR was run by TCRdb on the multiplex PCR reads, yielding one entry per CDR3 protein. The profile covers roughly 500,000 distinct CDR3 sequences, with about 45% appearing a single time and about two fifths taken by the ten largest.

This clonotype was obtained from an adult woman with Graves' disease, either hyperthyroidism or ophthalmopathy (not recorded which). The sequenced sample was peripheral blood or thyroid tissue (not recorded which). The chain couples TRBV28 to TRBJ2-7; D is uncertain. The CDR3 DNA reads TGTGCCAGCAGTTTTGTTACTAACTACGAGCAGTACTTC. Its translation: CASSFVTNYEQYF.